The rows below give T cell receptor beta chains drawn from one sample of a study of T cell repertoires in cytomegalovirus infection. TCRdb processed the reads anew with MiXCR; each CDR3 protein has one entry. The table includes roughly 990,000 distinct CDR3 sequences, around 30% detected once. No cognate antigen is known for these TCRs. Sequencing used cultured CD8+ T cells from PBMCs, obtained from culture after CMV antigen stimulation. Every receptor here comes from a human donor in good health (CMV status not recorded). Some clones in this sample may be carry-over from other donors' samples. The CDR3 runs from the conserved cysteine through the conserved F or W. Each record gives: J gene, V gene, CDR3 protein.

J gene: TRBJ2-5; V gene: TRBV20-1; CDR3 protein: CSARDIAGETQYF
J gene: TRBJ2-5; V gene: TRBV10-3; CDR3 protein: CAISELTGTDFQETQYF
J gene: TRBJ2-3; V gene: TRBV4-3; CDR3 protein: CASSQDLAGGPTDTQYF
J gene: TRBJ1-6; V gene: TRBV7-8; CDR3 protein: CASSYETGYNSPLHF
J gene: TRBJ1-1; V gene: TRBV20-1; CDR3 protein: CSAIVGREAFF
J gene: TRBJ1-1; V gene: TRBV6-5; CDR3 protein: CASSYSRYTEAFF
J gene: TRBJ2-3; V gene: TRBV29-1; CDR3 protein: CSVGLNTDTQYF
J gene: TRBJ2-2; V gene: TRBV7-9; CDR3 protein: CASSLPPPYPDTGELFF
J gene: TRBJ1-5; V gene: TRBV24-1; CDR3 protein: CATSERGQGRYQPQHF
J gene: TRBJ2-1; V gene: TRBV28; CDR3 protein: CASILDRSYNEQFF
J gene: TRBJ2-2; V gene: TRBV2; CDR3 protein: CASSQTMDTISSGELFF
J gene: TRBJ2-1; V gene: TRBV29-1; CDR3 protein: CSVEEGAYSSYNEQFF
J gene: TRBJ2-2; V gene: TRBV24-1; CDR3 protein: CATGPSTGFNTGELFF
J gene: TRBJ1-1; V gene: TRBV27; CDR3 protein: CASSPYQRTVENTEAFF
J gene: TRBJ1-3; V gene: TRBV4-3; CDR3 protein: CASSQDGGLTGNTIYF
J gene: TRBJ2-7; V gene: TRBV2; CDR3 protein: CASGLIELSRGDEQYF
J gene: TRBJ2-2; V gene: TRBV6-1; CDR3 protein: CASSRATEQDTGELFF
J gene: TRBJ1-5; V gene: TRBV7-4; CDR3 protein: CASSLVTGGLLNQPQHF
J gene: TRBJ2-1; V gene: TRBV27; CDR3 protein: CASSLMGDPYNEQFF
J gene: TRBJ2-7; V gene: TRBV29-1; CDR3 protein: CSVEGRTSGGTYEQYF
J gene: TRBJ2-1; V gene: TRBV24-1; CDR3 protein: CATSAGTSYRDEQFF
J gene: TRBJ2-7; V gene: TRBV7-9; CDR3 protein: CASSTGTSGVLTYEQYF
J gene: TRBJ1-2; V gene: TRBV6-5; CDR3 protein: CASRTGAMGYTF
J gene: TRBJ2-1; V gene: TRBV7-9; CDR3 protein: CASSALPAGRSYNEQFF
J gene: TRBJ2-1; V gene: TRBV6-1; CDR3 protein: CASSPPYPRSYNEQFF
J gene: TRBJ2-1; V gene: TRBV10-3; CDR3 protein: CAISVSSGLSSYNEQFF
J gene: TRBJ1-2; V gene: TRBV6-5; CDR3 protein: CASSPRIRGNRNYGYTF
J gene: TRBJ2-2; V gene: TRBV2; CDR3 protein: CASRYRGGDTGELFF
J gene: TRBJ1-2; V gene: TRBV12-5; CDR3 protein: CASGLGREIAF
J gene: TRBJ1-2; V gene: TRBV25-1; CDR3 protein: CASSEFWDDGYTF
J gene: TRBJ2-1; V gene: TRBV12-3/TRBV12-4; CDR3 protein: CASSLRGMGYNEQFF
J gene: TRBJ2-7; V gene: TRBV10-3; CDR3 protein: CAISESASGIYEQYF
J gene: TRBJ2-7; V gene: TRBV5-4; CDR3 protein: CASSSTRGAYEQYF
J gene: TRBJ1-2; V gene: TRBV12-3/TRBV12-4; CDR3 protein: CASRREAYGYTF
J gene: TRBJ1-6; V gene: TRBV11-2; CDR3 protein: CASNRQGLESPLHF
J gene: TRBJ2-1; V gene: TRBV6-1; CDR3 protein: CASSEVSGQSYNEQFF
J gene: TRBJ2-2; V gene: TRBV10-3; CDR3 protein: CAIPASGGSGELFF
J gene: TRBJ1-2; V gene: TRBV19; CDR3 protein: CASTFGSYGYTF
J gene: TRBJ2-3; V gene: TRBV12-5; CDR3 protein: CASGLTRGPFF
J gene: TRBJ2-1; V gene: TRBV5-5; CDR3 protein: CASAPGTGPYNEQFF
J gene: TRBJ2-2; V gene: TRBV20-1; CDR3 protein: CSAPNRDTGELFF